The clone carrying this TCR beta chain was found many times. Its cognate antigen is unknown. This sample stems from a study of T cells in Graves' hyperthyroidism and ophthalmopathy. The study, taken as a whole, reports: Ophthalmopathy, as predicted by the model, came a median about seven months after the prediction.

RNA transcripts gave rise to amplified TCR beta CDR3 regions. With the HTBI primer set, the TCR CDR3 went through a first round of RT-PCR. TCRdb recomputed calls from the multiplex PCR reads with MiXCR, one row per CDR3 protein. This table holds over 250,000 distinct CDR3 sequences, approximately 13% found once. The V end was cut by 3 bases, the J end by 3 bases, with 11 bases between. CDR1 and CDR2 (germline): MDHEN, SYDVKM. The length of the CDR3 is 14 residues. The receptor comes from a woman in her thirties or forties with Graves' ophthalmopathy. The V gene is TRBV28, the J gene TRBJ2-5; D remains unclear. Sequenced input: blood. The CDR3 protein is CASSFLTREETQYF. In DNA, the CDR3 is TGTGCCAGCAGTTTCCTGACGAGAGAAGAGACCCAGTACTTC.